A single sample gave rise to the 15 T cell receptor beta chains below, sequenced in a study of T cells in Graves' hyperthyroidism and ophthalmopathy. Template material for amplifying TCR beta CDR3 regions consisted of RNA transcripts. Using the HTBI primer set, a first-round RT-PCR was run on the TCR CDR3. TCRdb recomputed calls from the multiplex PCR reads with MiXCR, one row per CDR3 protein. The sample yields 550,000 to 600,000 distinct CDR3 sequences, more than 45% seen once. The sequencing sample was made of peripheral blood or thyroid tissue (not recorded which). Every receptor here comes from an adult woman with Graves' disease, either hyperthyroidism or ophthalmopathy (not recorded which).

Ten or more counts support this clonotype. This rearrangement joins TRBV7-8 to TRBJ2-6; D is uncertain. V gave up 4 bases and J gave up 0 bases, with 16 bases separating them. CDR1 and CDR2 (germline): SGHVS, FQNEAQ. This CDR3 has 18 amino acids. CDR3 residues: CASSSRVPMASGANVLTF. In DNA, the CDR3 is TGTGCCAGCAGCTCCCGGGTCCCCATGGCCTCTGGGGCCAACGTCCTGACTTTC. Filled out from reference TRBV7-8 and TRBJ2-6, the complete variable domain reads GAGVSQSPRYKVAKRGQDVALRCDPISGHVSLFWYQQALGQGPEFLTYFQNEAQLDKSGLPSDRFFAERPEGSVSTLKIQRTQQEDSAVYLCASSSRVPMASGANVLTFGAGSRLTVL.

The chain combines TRBV7-2 with TRBJ1-2; D gene unclear. V shed 5 bases and J shed 12 bases, with 22 bases lying between them. The germline V gene encodes CDR1 SGHTA and CDR2 FQGNSA. CDR3 length equals 14 residues. CDR3 sequence reads: CASSLDPPRGGNTF. CDR3 DNA sequence: TGTGCCAGCAGCCTAGACCCTCCTCGGGGAGGAAACACCTTC.

The rearrangement links TRBV10-3 to TRBJ1-4, with D perhaps matching TRBD1 (5 bases). Germline lookup yields CDR1 ENHRY and CDR2 SYGVKD. Trimming removed 10 bases from V and 6 bases from J, with 15 bases in between. CDR3 length: 13 residues. The CDR3 nucleotides are TGTGCCACCCACGCCGGGGCGGATGAAAAACTGTTTTTT. The encoded protein is CATHAGADEKLFF.

This clonotype has ten or more counts. The chain links TRBV6-1 to TRBJ1-1, with D hard to call. Germline V gene data show CDR1 as MNHNS and CDR2 as SASEGT. This CDR3 has 13 amino acids. The V end was cut by 5 bases, the J end by 3 bases, with 10 bases between. Here the CDR3 DNA reads TGTGCCAGCAGTTCGGAGGGTTACACTGAAGCTTTCTTT. Protein product: CASSSEGYTEAFF.

V is TRBV7-2 and J is TRBJ2-3; TRBD2 agrees at 14 bases. The trim removed 7 bases at V and 6 bases at J, leaving 12 bases unmatched. This CDR3 spans 17 amino acids. Germline values: CDR1 SGHTA, CDR2 FQGNSA. The CDR3 coding sequence is TGTGCCAGCACCAAACCCCCAGGACTAGCGGGAGGCGATACGCAGTATTTT. Translated: CASTKPPGLAGGDTQYF.

This clonotype was observed at least ten times. This chain links TRBV20-1 with TRBJ2-2; D is uncertain. V was shortened by 1 base and J by 6 bases, with 9 bases between the two germline ends. CDR1 is DFQATT, CDR2 SNEGSKA, per germline (reference sequence). This CDR3 has 13 residues. Written as DNA, the CDR3 is TGCAGTGCTAGAGCGGATTGGGCCGGGGAGCTGTTTTTT. It codes for CSARADWAGELFF.

This sequence joins TRBV9 and TRBJ1-6; tentative D call: TRBD1 (6 bases). Germline values: CDR1 SGDLS, CDR2 YYNGEE. The CDR3 consists of 15 residues. The germline V and J ends were trimmed by 0 bases and 5 bases, with 9 bases remaining between them. CDR3 coding DNA: TGTGCCAGCAGCGTAGGGAGGGGGAATAATTCACCCCTCCACTTT. Its protein product is CASSVGRGNNSPLHF.

The V gene is TRBV29-1, the J gene TRBJ1-4, with a weak D call TRBD1 (6 bases). Per the germline V gene, CDR1 is SQVTM and CDR2 is ANQGSEA. The ends were cut back, 8 bases at V and 7 bases at J, with 14 bases in the middle. This CDR3 is 12 amino acids long. The CDR3: CSSLAGVEKLFF. Written as DNA, the CDR3 is TGCAGCAGCTTAGCAGGGGTTGAAAAACTGTTTTTT.

This clonotype was counted between two and nine times. CDR3 sequence: CASSETLSLGYTF. In DNA, the CDR3 is TGCGCCAGCAGTGAGACACTTTCCCTTGGCTACACCTTC. The rearrangement uses TRBV10-2 and TRBJ1-2; D is undetermined. Trimming left V 2 bases short and J 7 bases short, with 11 bases between. CDR1 is WSHSY, CDR2 SAAADI, per germline. The CDR3 is 13 residues long.

In nucleotides, the CDR3 is TGTGCCCAAGGTCGCTCTTGGGAAAAACTGTTTTTT. Its translation: CAQGRSWEKLFF. The gene calls are TRBV25-1 and TRBJ1-4; D call uncertain. CDR1 is MGHDK, CDR2 SYGVNS, per germline. The CDR3 length is 12 residues. V lost 11 bases to trimming and J lost 8 bases, with 15 bases between them. Complete variable domain (other parts from reference TRBV25-1 and TRBJ1-4): EADIYQTPRYLVIGTGKKITLECSQTMGHDKMYWYQQDPGMELHLIHYSYGVNSTEKGDLSSESTVSRIRTEHFPLTLESARPSHTSQYLCAQGRSWEKLFFGSGTQLSVL.

This clonotype was found many times. The chain is built from TRBV7-8 and TRBJ1-1, with D perhaps TRBD1 (6 bases). The CDR3 spans 15 residues. Deletions cut 10 bases from V and 1 base from J, with 19 bases between. Germline CDR1 is SGHVS and CDR2 is FQNEAQ. Here the CDR3 DNA reads TGTGCCACTGGGGGCAGGGTGGTAAAGAACACTGAAGCTTTCTTT. It yields the protein CATGGRVVKNTEAFF. The full variable domain, its missing parts supplied by reference TRBV7-8 and TRBJ1-1, is GAGVSQSPRYKVAKRGQDVALRCDPISGHVSLFWYQQALGQGPEFLTYFQNEAQLDKSGLPSDRFFAERPEGSVSTLKIQRTQQEDSAVYLCATGGRVVKNTEAFFGQGTRLTVV.

This clonotype was observed at least ten times. This chain connects TRBV6-2 or TRBV6-3 to TRBJ1-5, with D possibly being TRBD1 (6 bases). The CDR3 totals 13 residues. V shed 6 bases and J shed 6 bases, with 12 bases lying between them. Germline V lookup: CDR1 MNHEY, CDR2 SVGEGT. The CDR3 nucleotides are TGTGCCAGCAGCCCAGGGGTTCGTCAGCCCCAGCATTTT. It is translated as CASSPGVRQPQHF.

This clonotype was detected many times. The rearrangement joins TRBV4-2 to TRBJ1-1, with D perhaps matching TRBD1 (5 bases). Germline CDR1 LGHNA, CDR2 YNFKEQ. Trimming took 6 bases from V and 0 from J, leaving 11 bases between them. This CDR3 is 14 amino acids long. CDR3 region: CASRLGTVNTEAFF. The CDR3 DNA is TGTGCCAGCAGACTAGGGACGGTGAACACTGAAGCTTTCTTT.

The chain carries TRBV2 and TRBJ2-6; 12 bases line up with TRBD1. Germline V CDR1 and CDR2: SNHLY, FYNNEI. The CDR3 loop spans 15 amino acids. After removal of 1 base from V and 12 bases from J, the junction contained 4 bases not matched to a gene. The CDR3 protein is CASSEGDRGRAVLTF. CDR3 DNA: TGTGCCAGCAGTGAAGGGGACAGGGGGCGGGCCGTCCTGACTTTC.

At least ten counts were recorded for this clonotype. This chain joins TRBV5-1 and TRBJ1-1; the match to TRBD1 covers 8 bases. CDR1 is SGHRS, CDR2 YFSETQ, per germline. The CDR3 sequence is 15 residues long. V dropped 4 bases and J dropped 3; count of bases not matched to a gene: 8. The DNA of the CDR3 is TGCGCCAGCAGCCTGGCGGACAGGGAACACACTGAAGCTTTCTTT. It codes for CASSLADREHTEAFF. Together with reference TRBV5-1 and TRBJ1-1, the CDR3 gives the full variable domain: KAGVTQTPRYLIKTRGQQVTLSCSPISGHRSVSWYQQTPGQGLQFLFEYFSETQRNKGNFPGRFSGRQFSNSRSEMNVSTLELGDSALYLCASSLADREHTEAFFGQGTRLTVV.